The 22 T cell receptor beta chains below all came from one sample that was sequenced in a study of T cell responses to AZD1222 COVID-19 vaccine (dated by TCRdb to the early 2020s). The method was the immunoSEQ multiplex PCR assay. TCRdb holds this immuneACCESS table with in-frame rearrangements only. Some clones are missing; in checked studies, unresolved V genes explain under half, and the rest has no known cause. This sample comprises about 140,000 clones, more than 80% of them detected only once. The ten largest clonotypes hold roughly 1.7% of the sample. The time point tag for this specimen amounts to: baseline before first vaccination. The sample was peripheral blood, taken on day 0 of AZD1222 vaccination. Every receptor here comes from an adult in good health.

The V call is TRBV10-3, the J call TRBJ2-1; D possibly matches TRBD1 or TRBD2 (5 bases each). V lost 3 bases and J 7 bases, leaving 13 bases between the germline ends. Per the germline V gene, CDR1 is ENHRY and CDR2 is SYGVKD. CDR3 length: 14 residues. The CDR3 sequence is CAISDGRGRNEQFF. The CDR3 coding sequence is TGTGCCATCAGTGATGGTAGGGGACGAAATGAGCAGTTCTTC.

The V call is TRBV3-1 (or the pseudogene TRBV3-2), the J call TRBJ2-1; weak D call: TRBD2 (5 bases). Per germline, CDR1 LGHDT and CDR2 YNNKEL (reference sequence). The CDR3 is 15 amino acids. Trimming cost V 3 bases and J 0 bases, with 9 bases left between them. The CDR3 spells CASSHGVSSYNEQFF. DNA for the CDR3: TGTGCCAGCAGCCACGGGGTAAGCTCCTACAATGAGCAGTTCTTC.

This chain connects TRBV4-1 to TRBJ2-1; 12 positions match TRBD2. The CDR3 is 16 residues long. The ends lost 3 bases at V and 6 bases at J; junction bases unmatched: 6. Looked up from germline, CDR1 is MGHRA and CDR2 is YSYEKL. This CDR3 reads CASSHQLAGGVNEQFF. For the CDR3, the DNA is TGCGCCAGCAGCCACCAACTAGCGGGGGGCGTCAATGAGCAGTTCTTC.

The chain couples TRBV6-1 to TRBJ1-5, with TRBD1 identical over 9 bases. J was trimmed by 1 base and V by 3 bases; bases with no gene match: 1. Germline CDR1 is MNHNS and CDR2 is SASEGT. This CDR3 has 15 amino acids. The CDR3 is CASSEDRGSNQPQHF. CDR3 coding DNA: TGTGCCAGCAGTGAGGACAGGGGCAGCAATCAGCCCCAGCATTTT.

This sequence joins TRBV5-1 and TRBJ1-2; D remains unclear. V dropped 0 bases and J dropped 0 bases, with 12 bases sitting between them. The CDR3 is 16 residues long. The germline V gene has CDR1 SGHRS and CDR2 YFSETQ. The CDR3 sequence: CASSLDPTGPNYGYTF. CDR3 DNA sequence: TGCGCCAGCAGCTTGGATCCTACGGGTCCTAACTATGGCTACACCTTC.

This chain links TRBV5-1 with TRBJ1-6; 7 bases are a match to TRBD1. Germline trimming cut 1 base from V and 11 bases from J; bases unmatched to any gene: 9. The CDR3 consists of 15 residues. Germline-derived CDR1 and CDR2 are SGHRS and YFSETQ. The CDR3 DNA reads as TGCGCCAGCAGCTTGACAGGGGCTAGAAATACACCCCTCCACTTT. It is translated as CASSLTGARNTPLHF.

CDR3 DNA sequence: TGTGCCAGTAGCTCCTCTATGGGCGCAGAGACAGAGTACTTC. Translation: CASSSSMGAETEYF. The chain combines TRBV19 with TRBJ2-7; tentative D call: TRBD1 (5 bases). Between the trimmed V and J ends, which lost 6 bases and 11 bases, there was a span of 23 bases. CDR3 length: 14 amino acids. Germline assignment: CDR1 LNHDA and CDR2 SQIVND (reference sequence).

The J gene is TRBJ1-6, the V gene TRBV6-1; D is possibly TRBD1 (6 bases). V was clipped by 3 bases and J by 14 bases, with 17 bases between them. The CDR3 runs 14 residues. Germline V gene sequence: CDR1 MNHNS, CDR2 SASEGT. As DNA, the CDR3 is TGTGCCAGCAGTGATCCGCTAACAGGGAGTACCCTCCACTTT. Translation: CASSDPLTGSTLHF.

The genes are TRBV19 and TRBJ2-7, with 10 positions matching TRBD1. CDR3 length equals 15 residues. J lost 2 bases, V lost 9 bases, and 10 bases had no gene match. Germline V gene data show CDR1 as LNHDA and CDR2 as SQIVND (reference sequence). The CDR3 reads CASRTYGQGAYEQYF. CDR3 bases: TGTGCCAGCCGGACCTACGGACAGGGGGCCTACGAGCAGTACTTC.

V gene TRBV5-4 combines with J gene TRBJ1-2, with D perhaps TRBD1 (5 bases). V lost 4 bases and J 8 bases, leaving 21 bases between the germline ends. The V gene's germline CDR1 is SGHNT and CDR2 YYREEE (reference sequence). There are 15 residues in the CDR3. CDR3 sequence reads: CASSGGAAGIGGYTF. The CDR3 nucleotides read TGTGCCAGCAGCGGCGGGGCGGCAGGGATAGGAGGCTACACCTTC.

The chain's CDR3 is CASGAGSETQYF. CDR3 DNA sequence: TGCGCCAGCGGCGCAGGGTCAGAGACCCAGTACTTC. The genes are TRBV10-2 and TRBJ2-5, with a weak D call TRBD1 (5 bases). The CDR3 has 12 residues. Trimming left V 8 bases short and J 4 bases short, with 11 bases between. Germline CDR1 reads WSHSY; CDR2 reads SAAADI.

The chain couples TRBV11-2 to TRBJ2-4, with D possibly matching TRBD2 (5 bases). CDR1 is SGHAT and CDR2 is FQNNGV in the germline V gene. CDR3 length: 13 amino acids. V gave up 5 bases and J gave up 15 bases, with 20 bases separating them. The CDR3, as DNA: TGTGCCAGCAGCGCCCGGGAATTAGGGAACCTGTACTTC. Translating gives CASSARELGNLYF. Full variable domain (outside the CDR3, taken from reference TRBV11-2 and TRBJ2-4): EAGVAQSPRYKIIEKRQSVAFWCNPISGHATLYWYQQILGQGPKLLIQFQNNGVVDDSQLPKDRFSAERLKGVDSTLKIQPAKLEDSAVYLCASSARELGNLYFGAGTRLSVL.

V usage is TRBV3-1 (or the pseudogene TRBV3-2) and J usage is TRBJ2-7; 9 nucleotides line up with TRBD1. V was pared by 4 bases and J by 2 bases, with 6 bases of the junction left unmatched. Germline V gene data show CDR1 as LGHDT and CDR2 as YNNKEL (reference sequence). This CDR3 spans 15 amino acids. The CDR3, as DNA: TGTGCCAGCAGCCTCGGGACAGGGAACCCCTACGAGCAGTACTTC. It yields the protein CASSLGTGNPYEQYF.

This clone was detected only a few times. The gene calls are TRBV19 and TRBJ2-7; 14 positions agree with TRBD2. The CDR3 sequence is 16 residues long. With V trimmed by 4 bases and J by 5 bases, 7 bases remained unmatched. CDR1 and CDR2 (germline): LNHDA, SQIVND (reference sequence). The CDR3 loop reads CASSRKTSGREDEQYF. In DNA, the CDR3 is TGTGCCAGTAGTAGAAAGACTAGCGGGAGGGAAGACGAGCAGTACTTC.

The chain couples TRBV4-2 to TRBJ2-3, with 9 nucleotides matching TRBD2. The CDR3 contains 15 residues. Germline V gene data show CDR1 as LGHNA and CDR2 as YNFKEQ. J was trimmed by 0 bases and V by 5 bases; bases with no gene match: 3. CDR3 region: CASSSLAGSTDTQYF. CDR3 DNA: TGTGCCAGCAGCTCTCTAGCGGGGAGCACAGATACGCAGTATTTT.

The rearrangement joins TRBV28 to TRBJ2-6; D not certain. CDR3 length: 15 amino acids. Looked up from germline, CDR1 is MDHEN and CDR2 is SYDVKM. Trimming left V 3 bases short and J 0 bases short, with 6 bases between. CDR3 sequence (DNA): TGTGCCAGCAGTTTGGTGGGCTCTGGGGCCAACGTCCTGACTTTC. Translated, it gives CASSLVGSGANVLTF.

The chain recombines TRBV5-4 with TRBJ2-7; D ambiguous. The CDR3 length is 14 residues. With 1 base removed from V and 5 bases from J, the gap between germline ends came to 13 bases. CDR1 and CDR2 (germline): SGHNT, YYREEE (reference sequence). The CDR3 loop is CASSLFYERNEQYF. Here the CDR3 DNA reads TGTGCCAGCAGCTTGTTCTACGAGCGCAACGAGCAGTACTTC.

V and J are TRBV6-5 and TRBJ2-7; D is unresolved. This CDR3 is built from 14 residues. Deletions cut 0 bases from V and 3 bases from J, with 9 bases between. Germline V CDR1 and CDR2: MNHEY, SVGAGI. The CDR3, as DNA: TGTGCCAGCAGTTACTCATCGAAGAACTACGAGCAGTACTTC. Encoded protein: CASSYSSKNYEQYF.

The chain combines TRBV7-9 with TRBJ2-5; tentative D call: TRBD1 (6 bases). CDR1 is SEHNR and CDR2 is FQNEAQ in the germline V gene (reference sequence). The CDR3 sequence is 13 residues long. V lost 4 bases and J 9 bases, leaving 15 bases between the germline ends. The chain's CDR3 is CASSYVPEGAQYF. CDR3 sequence (DNA): TGTGCCAGCAGCTACGTCCCCGAGGGGGCCCAGTACTTC.

CDR3 sequence (DNA): TGTGCCAGCAGCTTAGGTCAGGACGGGAACACTGAAGCTTTCTTT. It specifies CASSLGQDGNTEAFF. V gene TRBV7-9 combines with J gene TRBJ1-1; D gene uncertain. The CDR3 spans 15 residues. The germline V gene encodes CDR1 SEHNR and CDR2 FQNEAQ (reference sequence). V lost 1 base and J lost 1, with 10 bases in between.

The gene calls are TRBV7-9 and TRBJ2-5; D is perhaps TRBD1 (5 bases). V was trimmed by 5 bases and J by 2 bases, leaving 18 bases between them. The CDR3 length is 16 residues. Germline CDR1 reads SEHNR; CDR2 reads FQNEAQ (reference sequence). CDR3 amino acids: CASSTPEGRAQETQYF. In DNA form, the CDR3 reads TGTGCCAGCAGCACCCCGGAAGGCAGGGCTCAAGAGACCCAGTACTTC.

The CDR3 DNA follows: TGTGCCAGCAGCTGGGGACTAGCGGGCGACTACGAGCAGTACTTC. It encodes CASSWGLAGDYEQYF. This chain uses TRBV5-8 with TRBJ2-7; 12 bases map to TRBD2. V lost 3 bases to trimming and J lost 3 bases; unmatched junction nucleotides: 4. Germline CDR1 SGHTS, CDR2 YDEGEE. The CDR3 loop spans 15 amino acids.